The clone carrying this TCR beta chain has a single count. Its target is unknown. The sample originates from a study of shared clonotypes between healthy human individuals. Points from the study as a whole: Expectations were that clonotype sharing among donors would be affected by sequencing depth. Compared with memory subsets, naive subsets generally had larger estimated richness. Naive CD4 clonotype sharing across four donors was 4.5% to 6%.

DNA at approximately 200 ng, tens of thousands of T cell genomes, went into sorted-subset replicate PCRs. Assay: immunoSEQ multiplex PCR; the TCRdb copy retains only in-frame clones and omits some. The sample includes roughly 2.2 million clones, roughly 92% of them seen just once. CDR1 is GTSNPN and CDR2 is SVGIG in the germline V gene (reference sequence). The CDR3 contains 13 residues. The V and J ends lost 2 bases and 5 bases respectively, with 12 bases between them. The sequenced sample consisted of naive CD4+ T cells from PBMCs. The sample's subset: CD45RA+ positively selected. The chain uses TRBV30 and TRBJ2-5; possibly TRBD2 for D (6 bases). This clonotype was sampled from a man between 18 and 35 years old in good health. Some clones in this sample may be carry-over from other donors' samples. The DNA for the CDR3 is TGTGCCTGGAGTCAGACTAGTTTTGAGACCCAGTACTTC. As protein: CAWSQTSFETQYF.